This record covers a single T cell receptor beta chain. The record originates from a study of T cells expressing NK-cell markers. Using the 5' RACE reads, TCRdb records one entry per CDR3 protein without DNA. Its table records fewer than 400,000 distinct CDR3 sequences. Germline values: CDR1 DFQATT, CDR2 SNEGSKA (reference sequence). CDR3 length: 15 residues. The chain combines TRBV20-1 with TRBJ2-2; TCRdb reports TRBD1, a call that lacks DNA to check it against. The receptor was derived from a woman in her 50s in good health. The sequenced sample was blood T cells: a sorted CD56 or NKG2C T cell subset, CD4+ or CD8+ T cells, or bulk PBMC T cells (not recorded which). CDR3 amino acids: CSARDPTVFTGELFF.